This T cell receptor (beta chain) derives from a study of shared clonotypes between healthy human individuals. On ten immunoSEQ deep assay plates, unsorted PBMC DNA was sequenced. As originally analysed: Quality scores were absent from the junction-only immunoSEQ sequences, so filtering differed. Libraries were prepared by immunoSEQ multiplex PCR; TCRdb keeps only in-frame clonotypes and omits some of them. D and trimming come from the DNA, and the V and J calls and clone size come from that table. This sample has about 490,000 clones, with 70% to 80% found just once. V was clipped by 2 bases and J by 4 bases, with 11 bases between them. This CDR3 is built from 13 residues. CDR1 and CDR2 (germline): SQVTM, ANQGSEA. There are a few counts of this clone.

The TCR originated in a woman aged 40 to 55 in good health. Some clones in this sample may be carry-over from other donors' samples. Sequenced material: PBMCs. The chain joins TRBV29-1 to TRBJ2-5; maybe TRBD1 (6 bases). CDR3 nucleotide sequence: TGCAGCGTTGAAAGAGGCAGGGGAGAGACCCAGTACTTC. This gives the protein CSVERGRGETQYF.